These 27 T cell receptor beta chains share one sample of origin, sequenced in a study of T cells in Graves' hyperthyroidism and ophthalmopathy. Regions amplified from RNA transcripts were the TCR beta CDR3 regions. The TCR CDR3 first-round RT-PCR relied on the HTBI primer set. MiXCR was run by TCRdb on the multiplex PCR reads, yielding one entry per CDR3 protein. This repertoire shows around 450,000 distinct CDR3 sequences, around 15% found once; its top ten account for 5.3%. Sequencing was done on a sample of blood. All receptors derive from a woman aged 18-29 years with Graves' hyperthyroidism.

Concerning this clonotype: This clone may be a read error of a much larger clone one base away. J is TRBJ1-1 and V is TRBV28; no firm D call. The CDR3 is 15 amino acids. CDR1 is MDHEN and CDR2 is SYDVKM in the germline V gene. V gave up 5 bases and J gave up 0 bases, with 13 bases separating them. CDR3 amino acids: CASSLTSGLNTEAFF. In DNA, the CDR3 is TGTGCCAGCAGTCTTACTTCAGGACTGAACACTGAAGCTTTCTTT.

This clonotype has a count of ten or more. The chain couples TRBV19 to TRBJ2-5; TRBD2 is a possible D gene (5 bases). V shed 7 bases and J shed 10 bases, with 22 bases lying between them. Germline V gives CDR1 LNHDA, CDR2 SQIVND (reference sequence). The CDR3 length is 14 residues. Here the CDR3 DNA reads TGTGCCAGTAAATCCGGGGTATCCAGTGTTGGCCAGTACTTC. Its translation: CASKSGVSSVGQYF. The full variable domain, its missing parts supplied by reference TRBV19 and TRBJ2-5, is DGGITQSPKYLFRKEGQNVTLSCEQNLNHDAMYWYRQDPGQGLRLIYYSQIVNDFQKGDIAEGYSVSREKKESFPLTVTSAQKNPTAFYLCASKSGVSSVGQYFGPGTRLLVL.

At least ten counts were recorded for this clonotype. The V gene is TRBV12-3 or TRBV12-4, the J gene TRBJ2-7, with TRBD2 as a possible D gene (6 bases). Trimming removed 5 bases from V and 2 bases from J, with 10 bases in between. The CDR3 runs 13 residues. The CDR3 region is CASSRGDPYEQYF. The CDR3 DNA reads TGTGCCAGCAGTCGCGGGGATCCCTACGAGCAGTACTTC.

Worth noting for this clonotype: A much larger clone lies a single base off, so this may be a read error. V and J are TRBV11-2 and TRBJ2-3; 12 bases are a match to TRBD2. Germline CDR1 is SGHAT and CDR2 is FQNNGV. The CDR3 is 18 amino acids. CDR3 protein: CASSLGGASGRAGDTRYF. CDR3 bases: TGTGCCAGCAGCTTAGGTGGGGCTAGCGGGAGGGCCGGAGATACGCGGTATTTT.

This clonotype showed up many times. The chain is built from TRBV28 and TRBJ2-7; D is ambiguous. CDR3 length equals 14 residues. The germline V and J ends were trimmed by 2 bases and 2 bases, with 10 bases remaining between them. The V gene's germline CDR1 is MDHEN and CDR2 SYDVKM. The CDR3 DNA sequence: TGTGCCAGCAGTTTAAACGTGGACCCCTACGAGCAGTACTTC. Translating it yields CASSLNVDPYEQYF. The variable domain in full, completed from reference TRBV28 and TRBJ2-7, reads DVKVTQSSRYLVKRTGEKVFLECVQDMDHENMFWYRQDPGLGLRLIYFSYDVKMKEKGDIPEGYSVSREKKERFSLILESASTNQTSMYLCASSLNVDPYEQYFGPGTRLTVT.

This clonotype appeared many times. The chain has TRBV11-2 and TRBJ2-1; 10 bases agree with TRBD2. Germline V gene lookup returns CDR1 SGHAT and CDR2 FQNNGV. CDR3 size: 19 residues. Trimming took 5 bases from V and 1 from J; bases not matched to a gene: 14. CDR3 in DNA: TGTGCCAGCAGCCCGGGGCGCCTAGCGGGAGTGGGTTCCTACAATGAGCAGTTCTTC. Amino acid sequence: CASSPGRLAGVGSYNEQFF.

The V call is TRBV19, the J call TRBJ1-5, with 8 bases lining up with TRBD1. J was trimmed by 6 bases and V by 3 bases; bases with no gene match: 4. Germline lookup yields CDR1 LNHDA and CDR2 SQIVND (reference sequence). The CDR3 consists of 14 residues. Here the CDR3 DNA reads TGTGCCAGTAGTATTGGGACAGGAGGTCAGCCCCAGCATTTT. Encoded protein: CASSIGTGGQPQHF.

The V and J genes are TRBV11-2 and TRBJ1-2; D remains ambiguous. The V end lost 2 bases, the J end lost 4 bases, and 8 bases lay between the germline ends. This CDR3 has 13 amino acids. Germline CDR1 SGHAT, CDR2 FQNNGV. In nucleotides, the CDR3 is TGTGCCAGCAGCTTAATAGAGGGCTATGGCTACACCTTC. Protein sequence: CASSLIEGYGYTF.

This clonotype appeared many times. DNA of the CDR3: TGTGCCAGCAGTGAAGCGCGCGGGAGGGACCGATCTCGAGAGACCCAGTACTTC. Translating gives CASSEARGRDRSRETQYF. J is TRBJ2-5 and V is TRBV6-1; 9 bases align to TRBD2. The CDR3 consists of 18 residues. J was trimmed by 4 bases and V by 0 bases; bases with no gene match: 12. Germline loops: CDR1 MNHNS, CDR2 SASEGT.

There are many counts of this clonotype. The rearrangement joins TRBV19 to TRBJ2-3; no clear D gene. This CDR3 has 15 amino acids. Germline V gene lookup returns CDR1 LNHDA and CDR2 SQIVND (reference sequence). V lost 2 bases and J 2 bases, leaving 11 bases between the germline ends. The chain's CDR3 is CASSILVADTDTQYF. CDR3 coding DNA: TGTGCCAGTAGTATATTGGTGGCGGACACAGATACGCAGTATTTT. Together with reference TRBV19 and TRBJ2-3, the CDR3 gives the full variable domain: DGGITQSPKYLFRKEGQNVTLSCEQNLNHDAMYWYRQDPGQGLRLIYYSQIVNDFQKGDIAEGYSVSREKKESFPLTVTSAQKNPTAFYLCASSILVADTDTQYFGPGTRLTVL.

This clonotype was recorded at least ten times. The chain is built from TRBV7-8 and TRBJ2-3; a weak D match, TRBD2 (5 bases). The CDR3 runs 14 residues. Germline V gene data show CDR1 as SGHVS and CDR2 as FQNEAQ. V was cut by 5 bases and J by 2 bases, with 11 bases left in between. The DNA for the CDR3 is TGTGCCAGCAGCCCCGGCGGGTACACAGATACGCAGTATTTT. Its translation is CASSPGGYTDTQYF.

The chain recombines TRBV6-5 with TRBJ2-2; 7 bases line up with TRBD1. The J segment lost 2 bases and the V segment lost 2 bases, leaving 2 bases of the junction unmatched. CDR3 length: 15 amino acids. Germline assignment: CDR1 MNHEY and CDR2 SVGAGI. This CDR3 reads CASSYGTDNTGELFF. CDR3 DNA sequence: TGTGCCAGCAGTTACGGGACAGATAACACCGGGGAGCTGTTTTTT.

There are many counts of this clonotype. The chain uses TRBV3-1 and TRBJ2-7; 9 nucleotides agree with TRBD1. The junction had 3 bases not matched to a gene; V was cut back by 3 bases and J by 3 bases. CDR3 size: 14 residues. The germline V gene encodes CDR1 LGHDT and CDR2 YNNKEL (reference sequence). The CDR3 protein is CASSQGTGNYEQYF. The CDR3 DNA reads as TGTGCCAGCAGCCAGGGGACAGGGAACTACGAGCAGTACTTC.

This clonotype was seen ten or more times. This chain uses TRBV27 with TRBJ2-1; D is unclear. CDR1 is MNHEY, CDR2 SMNVEV, per germline (reference sequence). This CDR3 has 12 amino acids. V was cut by 6 bases and J by 9 bases, with 12 bases left in between. CDR3 region: CASRPRSSEQFF. CDR3 DNA: TGTGCCAGCAGACCTCGCAGCAGTGAGCAGTTCTTC.

This clonotype was detected ten times or more. The chain carries TRBV28 and TRBJ2-1; D may be TRBD2 (6 bases). The V gene lost 7 bases and the J gene lost 12 bases, with 28 bases spanning the gap. Germline V lookup: CDR1 MDHEN, CDR2 SYDVKM. This CDR3 spans 16 amino acids. In nucleotides, the CDR3 is TGTGCCAGCAACGCCCGGGTGGCTAGCGCACTTACGGGGCAGTTCTTC. This translates into CASNARVASALTGQFF. Complete variable domain (other parts from reference TRBV28 and TRBJ2-1): DVKVTQSSRYLVKRTGEKVFLECVQDMDHENMFWYRQDPGLGLRLIYFSYDVKMKEKGDIPEGYSVSREKKERFSLILESASTNQTSMYLCASNARVASALTGQFFGPGTRLTVL.

For this clonotype: The junction shows a germline mismatch at one end, possibly a read error. The chain combines TRBV11-2 with TRBJ2-2; no clear D. The CDR3 is made up of 16 amino acids. Germline V gene lookup returns CDR1 SGHAT and CDR2 FQNNGV. This chain's CDR3 is CASSQDHGPNTGELFF. The CDR3 coding sequence is TGCGCCAGCAGCCAAGATCACGGGCCTAACACCGGGGAGCTGTTTTTT.

This clonotype was observed many times. This chain uses TRBV11-2 with TRBJ1-1; possibly TRBD1 for D (5 bases). The germline CDR1 and CDR2 sequences are SGHAT and FQNNGV. V lost 5 bases to trimming and J lost 0 bases, with 13 bases between them. CDR3 size: 15 residues. The CDR3, as DNA: TGTGCCAGCAGCCACCTGACAGATATGAACACTGAAGCTTTCTTT. Translated: CASSHLTDMNTEAFF.

The chain couples TRBV3-1 to TRBJ2-2; 9 positions agree with TRBD1. CDR1 and CDR2 from the germline V gene are LGHDT and YNNKEL (reference sequence). With 1 base clipped from V and 6 bases from J, the junction kept 6 bases outside the gene matches. The CDR3 is 16 residues long. DNA of the CDR3: TGTGCCAGCAGCCAAGGGACAGGGGTTTCTTCCGGGGAGCTGTTTTTT. Amino acid sequence: CASSQGTGVSSGELFF. Based on the CDR3 plus reference TRBV3-1 and TRBJ2-2, the full variable domain is DTAVSQTPKYLVTQMGNDKSIKCEQNLGHDTMYWYKQDSKKFLKIMFSYNNKELIINETVPNRFSPKSPDKAHLNLHINSLELGDSAVYFCASSQGTGVSSGELFFGEGSRLTVL.

This clonotype was detected a few times. The CDR3, as DNA: TGCAGTGCTAGAGATAGACAGGCTACGGGCTATGGCTACACCTTC. Amino acids: CSARDRQATGYGYTF. This rearrangement joins TRBV20-1 to TRBJ1-2; D is perhaps TRBD1 (6 bases). There are 15 residues in the CDR3. CDR1 DFQATT and CDR2 SNEGSKA come from the germline V gene (reference sequence). V was clipped by 0 bases and J by 4 bases, with 15 bases between them.

This clonotype was found a few times. The chain couples TRBV10-3 to TRBJ2-6; 7 bases map to TRBD1. V trimming: 3 bases; J trimming: 0 bases; junction bases outside the gene matches: 8. Germline-derived CDR1 and CDR2 are ENHRY and SYGVKD. The CDR3 totals 18 residues. CDR3 nucleotide sequence: TGTGCCATCAGTGAACCGACAGGGATCTCCTCTGGGGCCAACGTCCTGACTTTC. It codes for CAISEPTGISSGANVLTF.

The rearrangement links TRBV3-1 to TRBJ1-6, with D perhaps matching TRBD1 (5 bases). The CDR3 is 16 residues long. Germline CDR1 LGHDT, CDR2 YNNKEL (reference sequence). The V end was cut by 1 base, the J end by 0 bases, with 7 bases between. The CDR3 nucleotides are TGTGCCAGCAGCCAAGCGGGGGGCTCCTATAATTCACCCCTCCACTTT. Translating gives CASSQAGGSYNSPLHF.

This clonotype came up many times. The CDR3: CASSYRDRGSYEQYF. The DNA for the CDR3 is TGTGCCAGCAGTTACCGGGACCGAGGCTCCTACGAGCAGTACTTC. This chain links TRBV28 with TRBJ2-7; D might be TRBD1 or TRBD2, each matching 5 bases. There are 15 residues in the CDR3. With 4 bases removed from V and 0 bases from J, the gap between germline ends came to 13 bases. Germline CDR1 MDHEN, CDR2 SYDVKM.

This clonotype was seen repeatedly, ten times or more. This rearrangement joins TRBV7-3 to TRBJ2-3, with a weak D call TRBD2 (6 bases). The CDR3 consists of 16 residues. V was trimmed by 0 bases and J by 1 base, leaving 11 bases between them. Germline V gene lookup returns CDR1 SGHTA and CDR2 FQGTGA. The CDR3 reads CASSLTGGAGTDTQYF. CDR3 DNA sequence: TGTGCCAGCAGCTTAACGGGCGGGGCGGGCACAGATACGCAGTATTTT.

Many counts were recorded for this clonotype. CDR3 bases: TGTGCCAGCAGCTTAACGGGCGGAAACACCTACAATGAGCAGTTCTTC. It yields the protein CASSLTGGNTYNEQFF. V and J are TRBV11-3 and TRBJ2-1; D gene unclear. This CDR3 has 16 amino acids. CDR1 and CDR2 from the germline V gene are SGHNT and YENEEA. V was trimmed by 2 bases and J by 2 bases, leaving 13 bases between them.

This clonotype was seen ten or more times. The genes are TRBV7-8 and TRBJ1-5; 9 bases fit TRBD1. Germline CDR1 is SGHVS and CDR2 is FQNEAQ. The trim removed 0 bases at V and 7 bases at J, leaving 4 bases unmatched. The CDR3 loop spans 15 amino acids. CDR3 nucleotides: TGTGCCAGCAGCTTAGCGGACAGGGGTGGGCAGCCCCAGCATTTT. It is translated as CASSLADRGGQPQHF.

This clonotype occurred many times. CDR3 loop: CASSKYEASEKKLFF. The CDR3 DNA is TGTGCCAGCAGCAAGTATGAAGCGAGTGAGAAAAAACTGTTTTTT. The chain has TRBV3-1 and TRBJ1-4; D is unclear. Germline CDR1 LGHDT, CDR2 YNNKEL (reference sequence). There are 15 residues in the CDR3. V lost 5 bases and J 9 bases, leaving 19 bases between the germline ends.

This clonotype has ten or more counts. The CDR3 sequence: CASSVRSAGVGGTDTQYF. The CDR3 coding sequence is TGTGCCAGCAGCGTAAGATCAGCGGGAGTTGGGGGCACAGATACGCAGTATTTT. V is TRBV9 and J is TRBJ2-3, with TRBD2 matching over 8 bases. Looked up from germline, CDR1 is SGDLS and CDR2 is YYNGEE. The V gene end was trimmed by 1 base and the J gene end by 1 base; junction bases not matched to a gene: 11. This CDR3 spans 18 amino acids.